This TCR beta chain is drawn from a study of blood T cell repertoires in COVID-19. Overall study context: The cDNA or gDNA used as material had been derived from T cells, B-cell-depleted T cells, or PBMCs.

Germline lookup yields CDR1 WNHNN and CDR2 SYGVQD (reference sequence). This CDR3 is 17 amino acids long. Unmatched junction bases numbered 11, after V lost 3 bases and J lost 4 bases. Sequencing used immunoSEQ multiplex PCR; TCRdb keeps in-frame clones, though not all of them. The sample has 130,000 or so clones, 70% to 85% seen once; the top ten hold 9.5% to 15%. This clonotype originated in a woman aged 55-70 years with acute or convalescent COVID-19. The chain carries TRBV10-1 and TRBJ2-2; 7 bases match TRBD1. The specimen sequenced was peripheral blood. The CDR3 nucleotides read TGCGCCAGCAGTGAAGGGTATGCGACAGGGACCACCGGGGAGCTGTTTTTT. It encodes CASSEGYATGTTGELFF.